This T cell receptor (beta chain) is from a study of beta chain features in type 1 diabetes. Study results and caveats: It was among patients, rather than healthy donors, that naive, central memory and Treg TCRB repertoires appeared more similar. Type 1 diabetes patients had fewer VDJ junction insertions and more deletions. Researchers report that Type 1 diabetes patients had moderately but significantly shorter TCRB CDR3s across all four CD4+ subsets.

Expressed TCRB transcripts got sequenced, as all isolated RNA was reverse transcribed. Sequenced naive, central memory and regulatory T cell samples produced an average of around 3.5 million reads. The table came from immunoSEQ multiplex PCR; TCRdb's copy has only in-frame clones and leaves some out. This table holds 150,000 to 200,000 clones, 63% found once. Germline V gene lookup returns CDR1 SGHTA and CDR2 FQGNSA. V was shortened by 5 bases and J by 2 bases, with 10 bases between the two germline ends. The CDR3 extends over 13 amino acids. Researchers reported sorting CD4+ naive, central memory, regulatory and stem cell-like memory cells via CD45RO/CCR7/CD25/CD127/CD95/CD27. As regards this clone: Its matching antigen is unknown.

The sample comprised naive CD4+ T cells from blood. This TCR was recovered from a man aged 25 to 40 with type 1 diabetes. The chain uses TRBV7-2 and TRBJ2-7, with D unresolved. The CDR3 sequence: CASSPAGTYEQYF. The CDR3 DNA sequence: TGTGCCAGCAGCCCTGCTGGCACCTACGAGCAGTACTTC.